A selection of T cell receptor beta chains follows, all from one sample in a study of radiation and T cells in renal cell carcinoma. The table came from immunoSEQ multiplex PCR; TCRdb's copy has only in-frame clones and leaves some out. The repertoire consists of just under 80,000 clones, with just over 85% occurring once and the leading ten covering approximately 24%. Sequenced here: blood, sampled from a patient whose treatment included radiotherapy and nephrectomy. These receptor sequences come from a woman aged 50 to 65 with renal cell carcinoma. Both conserved end residues are part of each CDR3. The D gene is left open where the match is weak. Clone size is shown for a subset of rows, as once, few, many or a class of expanded clone.

J: TRBJ2-7
V: TRBV6-1
D: NA
size: once
DNA: TGTGCCAGCAACCCTCCTGTGGACGAGCAGTACTTC
CDR3: CASNPPVDEQYF

J: TRBJ1-5
V: TRBV15
D: NA
size: NA
DNA: TGTGCCACCAGCAGAGATAGGTCAGGGTTTGGCAATCAGCCCCAGCATTTT
CDR3: CATSRDRSGFGNQPQHF

J: TRBJ1-5
V: TRBV28
D: TRBD1
size: NA
DNA: TGTGCCAGCAGTTCCGGACAGGGAAACAATCAGCCCCAGCATTTT
CDR3: CASSSGQGNNQPQHF

J: TRBJ2-6
V: TRBV6-1
D: NA
size: NA
DNA: TGTGCCAGCAGTGAGACCTCCGGGACGGTCCCTGGGGCCAACGTCCTGACTTTC
CDR3: CASSETSGTVPGANVLTF

J: TRBJ1-5
V: TRBV19
D: NA
size: NA
DNA: TGTGCCAGTACCACGTCCCCAATTGATCAGCCCCAGCATTTT
CDR3: CASTTSPIDQPQHF

J: TRBJ1-2
V: TRBV5-4
D: TRBD1
size: NA
DNA: TGCGCCAGCAGCCAGGGACAGTTCTATGGCTACACCTTC
CDR3: CASSQGQFYGYTF

J: TRBJ2-7
V: TRBV11-3
D: TRBD1
size: once
DNA: TGTGCCAGCAGCTTGGGACAGGGTTATTACGAGCAGTACTTC
CDR3: CASSLGQGYYEQYF

J: TRBJ1-1
V: TRBV18
D: TRBD1
size: NA
DNA: TGTGCCAGCTCATCCGGGACAGGGGCCCTGAACACTGAAGCTTTCTTT
CDR3: CASSSGTGALNTEAFF

J: TRBJ1-1
V: TRBV2
D: TRBD1
size: NA
DNA: TGTGCCAGCTCCGGGACAGGGTCTTCTGAAGCTTTCTTT
CDR3: CASSGTGSSEAFF

J: TRBJ2-7
V: TRBV11-2
D: NA
size: NA
DNA: TGTGCCAGCAGCTTAGGCGCGCTTCCGCAGGGGCAGTACTTC
CDR3: CASSLGALPQGQYF

J: TRBJ2-5
V: TRBV2
D: TRBD1
size: NA
DNA: TGTGCCAGCACCAAAGACAGGGAAGAGACCCAGTACTTC
CDR3: CASTKDREETQYF

J: TRBJ2-1
V: TRBV29-1
D: TRBD2
size: NA
DNA: TGCAGCGTTGCTCTAGCGGGAGGGGGTGAGCAGTTCTTC
CDR3: CSVALAGGGEQFF